The subject of this entry is one T cell receptor (beta chain). The antigen remains undetermined. The sample originates from a study of cytomegalovirus exposure and HLA in healthy donors. Study conclusions and caveats: Analysis performed later found roughly 17,000 TCR beta sequences associated with HLA alleles at 0.05 false discovery rate. It was taken for granted in presence/absence analyses that sequencing depth across donors was roughly uniform. Later work found most CMV-associated TCR beta chains apparently HLA-restricted. Among donors in an Asian-associated ancestry cluster, a later analysis reportedly found fewer N-insertions than the roughly 700-donor mean.

The ends were cut back, 5 bases at V and 0 bases at J, with 14 bases in the middle. CDR3 length: 16 residues. Per the germline V gene, CDR1 is SGHVS and CDR2 is FNYEAQ. PCR amplification relied on 60 Vbeta primers (plus 13 Jbeta primers). TCRdb keeps only in-frame clones here, not all; method: immunoSEQ multiplex PCR. The sample has approximately 250,000 clones, 78% seen once. The receptor comes from a boy aged 10-17 years in good health and CMV-seronegative. The V and J genes are TRBV7-6 and TRBJ2-1; D might be TRBD1 (6 bases). Sequenced sample: PBMCs. The CDR3 spells CASSPLGDTSYNEQFF. In nucleotides, the CDR3 is TGTGCCAGCAGCCCCCTGGGGGACACCTCCTACAATGAGCAGTTCTTC.